Below are 31 T cell receptor beta chains sequenced from a single sample in a study of CD8 T cells in Susac syndrome. The RNA input was roughly 0.45 to 1 ug, and it was reverse transcribed with random hexamers. Each CDR3 protein is one row after TCRdb ran MiXCR on the immunoSEQ multiplex PCR reads. The profile shows some 300,000 distinct CDR3 sequences, around 85% of them singletons. The sample was CD8+ T cells from PBMCs. The receptors derive from a human donor with multiple sclerosis.

The chain recombines TRBV4-3 with TRBJ2-2, with 10 bases fitting TRBD2. This CDR3 spans 18 amino acids. Per the germline V gene, CDR1 is LGHNA and CDR2 is YSLEER. V was clipped by 1 base and J by 5 bases; unmatched bases: 10. The CDR3 loop is CASSQVNLGTSATGELFF. Written as DNA, the CDR3 is TGCGCCAGCAGCCAAGTAAACCTCGGGACTAGCGCGACCGGGGAGCTGTTTTTT.

The chain couples TRBV4-3 to TRBJ2-4, with 8 bases identical to TRBD1. CDR3 length equals 15 residues. Losses at the gene ends were 0 bases for V and 4 bases for J; bases not matched to a gene: 2. From germline, CDR1 is LGHNA and CDR2 YSLEER. The CDR3 sequence: CASSQDRGPKNIQYF. DNA for the CDR3: TGCGCCAGCAGCCAAGACAGGGGGCCAAAAAACATTCAGTACTTC.

This rearrangement joins TRBV5-1 to TRBJ2-7; D not certain. There are 16 residues in the CDR3. Trimming pared 0 bases from V and 3 bases from J, leaving 16 bases between. Germline V lookup: CDR1 SGHRS, CDR2 YFSETQ. The CDR3 coding sequence is TGCGCCAGCAGCTTGGAGTTGCGGCAGTCATTCTACGAGCAGTACTTC. It yields the protein CASSLELRQSFYEQYF.

The gene calls are TRBV6-2 or TRBV6-3 and TRBJ2-7, with TRBD2 identical over 9 bases. The germline V gene has CDR1 MNHEY and CDR2 SVGEGT. The J segment lost 2 bases and the V segment lost 6 bases, leaving 8 bases of the junction unmatched. This CDR3 spans 15 amino acids. CDR3 amino acids: CASRPSGMAAYEQYF. For the CDR3, the DNA is TGTGCCAGCAGGCCTAGCGGGATGGCTGCCTACGAGCAGTACTTC.

The chain uses TRBV6-2 or TRBV6-3 and TRBJ2-1; 10 bases align to TRBD1. The CDR3 runs 18 residues. J was trimmed by 5 bases and V by 8 bases; bases with no gene match: 18. Germline CDR1 reads MNHEY; CDR2 reads SVGEGT. CDR3 sequence: CASCPFPKRTGGDNEQFF. CDR3 bases: TGTGCCAGCTGCCCATTCCCGAAAAGGACAGGGGGTGACAATGAGCAGTTCTTC.

The V and J genes are TRBV6-5 and TRBJ1-5; D unresolved. The CDR3 spans 15 residues. CDR1 and CDR2 from the germline V gene are MNHEY and SVGAGI. The V gene lost 6 bases and the J gene lost 0 bases, with 12 bases spanning the gap. CDR3 protein: CASSLRPGSNQPQHF. The CDR3 coding sequence is TGTGCCAGCAGCTTACGTCCCGGTAGCAATCAGCCCCAGCATTTT.

This chain connects TRBV19 to TRBJ1-5; D remains ambiguous. The germline V gene has CDR1 LNHDA and CDR2 SQIVND (reference sequence). The CDR3 covers 13 residues. Trimming took 3 bases from V and 5 from J, leaving 8 bases between them. DNA for the CDR3: TGTGCCAGTAGTATCGTGGTGGATCAGCCCCAGCATTTT. It encodes CASSIVVDQPQHF.

The chain recombines TRBV2 with TRBJ2-2; possibly TRBD1 or TRBD2 for D (5 bases each). The germline CDR1 and CDR2 sequences are SNHLY and FYNNEI. Trimming pared 1 base from V and 6 bases from J, leaving 18 bases between. The CDR3 consists of 17 residues. The CDR3 bases are TGTGCCAGCAGTGAAGGTCTATGGGGACGGACCTCCGGGGAGCTGTTTTTT. It is translated as CASSEGLWGRTSGELFF.

The chain carries TRBV7-8 and TRBJ2-3; no reliable D call. The CDR3 is 13 residues long. Germline V gene sequence: CDR1 SGHVS, CDR2 FQNEAQ. V was trimmed by 7 bases and J by 0 bases, leaving 8 bases between them. The CDR3, as DNA: TGTGCCAGCAATCGCGGTAGCACAGATACGCAGTATTTT. Translation gives CASNRGSTDTQYF. Combining the CDR3 with reference TRBV7-8 and TRBJ2-3 gives the whole variable domain GAGVSQSPRYKVAKRGQDVALRCDPISGHVSLFWYQQALGQGPEFLTYFQNEAQLDKSGLPSDRFFAERPEGSVSTLKIQRTQQEDSAVYLCASNRGSTDTQYFGPGTRLTVL.

This clonotype was observed a handful of times. This chain links TRBV18 with TRBJ1-1; TRBD1 might be the D (6 bases). CDR1 and CDR2 from the germline V gene are KGHSH and LQKENI. V was shortened by 3 bases and J by 5 bases, with 10 bases between the two germline ends. The CDR3 runs 13 residues. DNA for the CDR3: TGTGCCAGCTCACCCACAGGGCCTACTGAAGCTTTCTTT. This translates into CASSPTGPTEAFF.

The chain couples TRBV9 to TRBJ1-2; D remains ambiguous. Germline CDR1 SGDLS, CDR2 YYNGEE. The CDR3 is made up of 14 amino acids. V was trimmed by 3 bases and J by 5 bases, leaving 14 bases between them. Here the CDR3 reads CASSEGGSGYGYTF. The CDR3 region has the DNA TGTGCCAGCAGCGAAGGAGGGTCCGGTTATGGCTACACCTTC.

The CDR3 loop reads CAWSPPGGGWENSPLHF. The CDR3 DNA sequence: TGTGCCTGGAGCCCTCCGGGAGGGGGCTGGGAGAATTCACCCCTCCACTTT. The V gene is TRBV30, the J gene TRBJ1-6; 7 bases are shared with TRBD1. This CDR3 has 17 amino acids. The V segment lost 3 bases and the J segment 7 bases; nucleotides outside the gene matches: 15. Germline V lookup: CDR1 GTSNPN, CDR2 SVGIG (reference sequence). Using reference TRBV30 and TRBJ1-6 for the parts outside the CDR3, the full variable domain is SQTIHQWPATLVQPVGSPLSLECTVEGTSNPNLYWYRQAAGRGLQLLFYSVGIGQISSEVPQNLSASRPQDRQFILSSKKLLLSDSGFYLCAWSPPGGGWENSPLHFGNGTRLTVT.

This chain connects TRBV2 to TRBJ2-7; TRBD1 or TRBD2 may be the D gene (5 bases each). CDR3 size: 16 residues. Germline V CDR1 and CDR2: SNHLY, FYNNEI. The V and J ends lost 4 bases and 2 bases respectively, with 18 bases between them. The DNA of the CDR3 is TGTGCCAGCAGTGGCAGTTCCGGGACGTGGACCTACGAGCAGTACTTC. The encoded protein is CASSGSSGTWTYEQYF.

V usage is TRBV5-4 and J usage is TRBJ2-3; TRBD2 might be the D (6 bases). Germline CDR1 is SGHNT and CDR2 is YYREEE (reference sequence). The CDR3 has 15 residues. The germline V and J ends were trimmed by 4 bases and 2 bases, with 14 bases remaining between them. The CDR3 region is CASSLPRGLTDTQYF. The CDR3 bases are TGTGCCAGCAGCCTGCCAAGGGGACTCACAGATACGCAGTATTTT.

The CDR3 reads CASSQEDAYNEQFF. The CDR3, as DNA: TGCGCCAGCAGCCAAGAGGACGCTTACAATGAGCAGTTCTTC. The V gene is TRBV4-3, the J gene TRBJ2-1; D is ambiguous. The CDR3 sequence is 14 residues long. The germline V gene has CDR1 LGHNA and CDR2 YSLEER. The ends were cut back, 0 bases at V and 4 bases at J, with 7 bases in the middle.

V gene TRBV28 combines with J gene TRBJ2-7; 8 bases map to TRBD1. V gave up 3 bases and J gave up 5 bases; unmatched junction bases: 3. CDR3 length: 13 residues. CDR1 MDHEN and CDR2 SYDVKM come from the germline V gene. CDR3 region: CASSLAQGDEQYF. CDR3 bases: TGTGCCAGCAGTTTGGCACAGGGGGACGAGCAGTACTTC.

This clonotype has just a few counts. The chain is built from TRBV12-3 or TRBV12-4 and TRBJ2-5; D perhaps matches TRBD1 (6 bases). Trimming removed 5 bases at V and 4 bases at J, with 17 bases between. This CDR3 is built from 15 residues. CDR3 sequence (DNA): TGTGCCAGCAGTACCCAGCAGACAGGTGGAGAGACCCAGTACTTC. It encodes CASSTQQTGGETQYF.

The chain uses TRBV20-1 and TRBJ2-7, with D uncertain. The CDR3 has 17 amino acids. The germline V gene encodes CDR1 DFQATT and CDR2 SNEGSKA (reference sequence). Between the trimmed V and J ends, which lost 0 bases and 2 bases, there was a span of 20 bases. The CDR3 loop is CSARDPRWATIAYEQYF. The CDR3 DNA is TGCAGTGCTAGAGACCCTAGGTGGGCTACAATAGCCTACGAGCAGTACTTC.

The V gene is TRBV6-5, the J gene TRBJ1-2; a weak D match, TRBD1 (6 bases). Between the trimmed V and J ends, which lost 0 bases and 0 bases, there was a span of 8 bases. The CDR3 length is 15 residues. Germline V CDR1 and CDR2: MNHEY, SVGAGI. The CDR3 is CASSYSRTANYGYTF. Written as DNA, the CDR3 is TGTGCCAGCAGTTACTCCAGGACAGCTAACTATGGCTACACCTTC.

The CDR3 is CASSLRSARLFSYEQYF. CDR3 sequence (DNA): TGTGCCAGCAGCCTCCGGTCGGCCAGGTTGTTCTCCTACGAGCAGTACTTC. The rearrangement joins TRBV28 to TRBJ2-7; D is undetermined. From germline, CDR1 is MDHEN and CDR2 SYDVKM. This CDR3 has 17 amino acids. The V and J ends lost 6 bases and 0 bases respectively, with 21 bases between them.

The chain couples TRBV11-2 to TRBJ2-7; no firm D call. Trimming took 4 bases from V and 3 from J, leaving 4 bases between them. CDR3 length: 11 amino acids. Germline V gene sequence: CDR1 SGHAT, CDR2 FQNNGV. The CDR3 nucleotides are TGTGCCAGCAGCTGGTACTACGAGCAGTACTTC. As protein: CASSWYYEQYF.

The rearrangement uses TRBV5-4 and TRBJ2-5; D possibly corresponds to TRBD2 (7 bases). The CDR3 sequence is 13 residues long. Germline V gene lookup returns CDR1 SGHNT and CDR2 YYREEE (reference sequence). V lost 7 bases and J lost 5, with 15 bases in between. The CDR3 DNA is TGTGCCAGCGTAAAAGGGGGGGAGGAGACCCAGTACTTC. It yields the protein CASVKGGEETQYF. Using reference TRBV5-4 and TRBJ2-5 for the parts outside the CDR3, the full variable domain is ETGVTQSPTHLIKTRGQQVTLRCSSQSGHNTVSWYQQALGQGPQFIFQYYREEENGRGNFPPRFSGLQFPNYSSELNVNALELDDSALYLCASVKGGEETQYFGPGTRLLVL.

The chain joins TRBV27 to TRBJ2-6; D unresolved. Between the trimmed V and J ends, which lost 4 bases and 0 bases, there was a span of 7 bases. The CDR3 loop spans 15 amino acids. Germline V gives CDR1 MNHEY, CDR2 SMNVEV (reference sequence). This chain's CDR3 is CASSSSLSGANVLTF. The CDR3 coding sequence is TGTGCCAGCAGTTCTAGTCTCTCTGGGGCCAACGTCCTGACTTTC.

The chain has TRBV5-1 and TRBJ2-5; D is possibly TRBD2 (5 bases). V lost 4 bases to trimming and J lost 5 bases, with 15 bases between them. CDR3 length equals 14 residues. CDR1 SGHRS and CDR2 YFSETQ come from the germline V gene. Here the CDR3 reads CASSPGVLGETQYF. The CDR3 nucleotides are TGCGCCAGCAGCCCCGGGGTGCTAGGGGAGACCCAGTACTTC.

V usage is TRBV19 and J usage is TRBJ2-1; 7 bases are shared with TRBD2. From germline, CDR1 is LNHDA and CDR2 SQIVND (reference sequence). V was pared by 4 bases and J by 4 bases, with 10 bases of the junction left unmatched. There are 16 residues in the CDR3. For the CDR3, the DNA is TGTGCCAGTAGTAAGGTGGCGGGAGCGTATTACAATGAGCAGTTCTTC. Translating gives CASSKVAGAYYNEQFF.

The chain employs TRBV29-1 and TRBJ2-1; the D is unclear. Deletions cut 1 base from V and 9 bases from J, with 10 bases between. The CDR3 length is 12 residues. Germline V gene data show CDR1 as SQVTM and CDR2 as ANQGSEA. CDR3 region: CSVEGNRGEQFF. In DNA, the CDR3 is TGCAGCGTTGAAGGCAATCGTGGTGAGCAGTTCTTC.

This rearrangement joins TRBV7-9 to TRBJ2-7; weak D call: TRBD1 (6 bases). V was shortened by 6 bases and J by 4 bases, with 10 bases between the two germline ends. Germline CDR1 is SEHNR and CDR2 is FQNEAQ (reference sequence). The CDR3 covers 12 residues. For the CDR3, the DNA is TGTGCCAGCAGAACCAGGGGTTACGAGCAGTACTTC. Protein: CASRTRGYEQYF.

The V gene is TRBV25-1, the J gene TRBJ2-1; 7 positions match TRBD2. CDR1 is MGHDK and CDR2 is SYGVNS in the germline V gene. This CDR3 spans 15 amino acids. The V and J ends lost 6 bases and 0 bases, in that order; junction bases with no gene match: 5. CDR3 loop: CASRESGTSYNEQFF. The CDR3 DNA follows: TGTGCCAGCAGGGAAAGCGGGACCTCCTACAATGAGCAGTTCTTC. Full variable domain (outside the CDR3, taken from reference TRBV25-1 and TRBJ2-1): EADIYQTPRYLVIGTGKKITLECSQTMGHDKMYWYQQDPGMELHLIHYSYGVNSTEKGDLSSESTVSRIRTEHFPLTLESARPSHTSQYLCASRESGTSYNEQFFGPGTRLTVL.

This clonotype was seen a handful of times. V usage is TRBV6-5 and J usage is TRBJ2-7; D possibly corresponds to TRBD1 (5 bases). Germline-derived CDR1 and CDR2 are MNHEY and SVGAGI. The CDR3 is 13 amino acids. The V end was cut by 7 bases, the J end by 3 bases, with 13 bases between. The CDR3 region has the DNA TGTGCCAGCATAGACAGCGTATACTACGAGCAGTACTTC. Its protein is CASIDSVYYEQYF.

The chain joins TRBV2 to TRBJ1-5, with D perhaps matching TRBD1 (5 bases). This CDR3 has 13 amino acids. V lost 2 bases and J 4 bases, leaving 6 bases between the germline ends. Germline CDR1 reads SNHLY; CDR2 reads FYNNEI. The CDR3 coding sequence is TGTGCCAGCAGTGAAACAGGAAATCAGCCCCAGCATTTT. Encoded protein: CASSETGNQPQHF.

This clonotype has more than one count but fewer than ten. The chain recombines TRBV5-1 with TRBJ2-5; D is possibly TRBD1 or TRBD2 (5 bases each). In germline, CDR1 is SGHRS, CDR2 YFSETQ. The V end lost 0 bases, the J end lost 3 bases, and 9 bases lay between the germline ends. The length of the CDR3 is 14 residues. The CDR3 reads CASSLGGTEETQYF. CDR3 bases: TGCGCCAGCAGCTTGGGGGGGACGGAAGAGACCCAGTACTTC.